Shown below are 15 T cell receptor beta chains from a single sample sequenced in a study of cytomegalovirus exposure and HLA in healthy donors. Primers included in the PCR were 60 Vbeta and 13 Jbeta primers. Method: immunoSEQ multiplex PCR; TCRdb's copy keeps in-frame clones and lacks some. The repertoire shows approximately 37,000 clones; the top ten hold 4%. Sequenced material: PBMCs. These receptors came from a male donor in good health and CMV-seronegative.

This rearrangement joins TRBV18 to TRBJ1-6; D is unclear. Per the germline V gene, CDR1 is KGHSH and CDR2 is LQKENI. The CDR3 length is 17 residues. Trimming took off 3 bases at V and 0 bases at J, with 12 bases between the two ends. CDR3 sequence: CASSPLRTGSYNSPLHF. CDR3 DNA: TGTGCCAGCTCACCCCTTAGAACGGGCTCCTATAATTCACCCCTCCACTTT. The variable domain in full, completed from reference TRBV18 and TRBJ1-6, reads NAGVMQNPRHLVRRRGQEARLRCSPMKGHSHVYWYRQLPEEGLKFMVYLQKENIIDESGMPKERFSAEFPKEGPSILRIQQVVRGDSAAYFCASSPLRTGSYNSPLHFGNGTRLTVT.

CDR3 protein: CASSTTGTPNTGELFF. DNA for the CDR3: TGCGCCAGCAGCACTACCGGGACACCGAACACCGGGGAGCTGTTTTTT. The chain combines TRBV5-1 with TRBJ2-2, with D possibly being TRBD1 (6 bases). CDR3 length: 16 residues. Trimming stripped 4 bases from V and 0 bases from J, with 13 bases between. Germline-derived CDR1 and CDR2 are SGHRS and YFSETQ.

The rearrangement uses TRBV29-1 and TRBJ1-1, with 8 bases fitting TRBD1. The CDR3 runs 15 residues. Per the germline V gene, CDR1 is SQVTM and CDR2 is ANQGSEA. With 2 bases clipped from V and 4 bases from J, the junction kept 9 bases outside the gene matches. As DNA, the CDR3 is TGCAGCGTTGAAAGGGCAGGGGGCCGGAGCACTGAAGCTTTCTTT. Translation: CSVERAGGRSTEAFF.

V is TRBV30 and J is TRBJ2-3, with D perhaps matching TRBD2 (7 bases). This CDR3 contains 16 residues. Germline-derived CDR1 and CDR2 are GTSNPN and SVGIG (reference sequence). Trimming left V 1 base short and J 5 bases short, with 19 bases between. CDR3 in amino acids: CAWSGGGGGPLDTQYF. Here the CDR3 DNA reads TGTGCCTGGAGTGGGGGAGGGGGGGGGCCTTTAGATACGCAGTATTTT.

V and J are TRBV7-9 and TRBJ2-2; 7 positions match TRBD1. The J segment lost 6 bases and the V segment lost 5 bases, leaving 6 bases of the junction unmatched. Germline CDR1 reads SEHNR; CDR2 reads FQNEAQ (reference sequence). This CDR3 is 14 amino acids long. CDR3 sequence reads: CASSPKGTAGELFF. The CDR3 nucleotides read TGTGCCAGCAGCCCGAAGGGGACAGCCGGGGAGCTGTTTTTT.

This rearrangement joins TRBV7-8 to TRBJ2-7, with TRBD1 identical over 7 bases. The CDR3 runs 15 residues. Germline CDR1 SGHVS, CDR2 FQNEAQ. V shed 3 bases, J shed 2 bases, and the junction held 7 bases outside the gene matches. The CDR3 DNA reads TGTGCCAGCAGCTTGCTTCCGGGACAGCCCTACGAGCAGTACTTC. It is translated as CASSLLPGQPYEQYF.

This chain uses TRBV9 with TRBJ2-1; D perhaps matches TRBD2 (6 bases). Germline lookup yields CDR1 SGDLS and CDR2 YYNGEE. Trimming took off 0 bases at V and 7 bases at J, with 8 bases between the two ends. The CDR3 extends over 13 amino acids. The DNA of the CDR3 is TGTGCCAGCAGCGTAGAAGGGAGGAATGAGCAGTTCTTC. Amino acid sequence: CASSVEGRNEQFF. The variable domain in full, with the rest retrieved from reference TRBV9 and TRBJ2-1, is DSGVTQTPKHLITATGQRVTLRCSPRSGDLSVYWYQQSLDQGLQFLIQYYNGEERAKGNILERFSAQQFPDLHSELNLSSLELGDSALYFCASSVEGRNEQFFGPGTRLTVL.

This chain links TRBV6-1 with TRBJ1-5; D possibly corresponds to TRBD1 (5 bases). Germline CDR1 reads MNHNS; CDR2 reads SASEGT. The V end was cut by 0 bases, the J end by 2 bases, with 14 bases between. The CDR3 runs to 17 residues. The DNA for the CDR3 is TGTGCCAGCAGTGAAGCTAAGGGGAGGACGGGCAATCAGCCCCAGCATTTT. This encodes CASSEAKGRTGNQPQHF.

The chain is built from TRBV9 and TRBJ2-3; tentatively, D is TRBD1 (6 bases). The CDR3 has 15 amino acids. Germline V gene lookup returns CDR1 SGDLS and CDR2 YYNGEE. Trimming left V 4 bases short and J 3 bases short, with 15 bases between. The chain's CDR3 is CASSPSNRVTDTQYF. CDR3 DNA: TGTGCCAGCAGCCCCTCAAACAGGGTTACAGATACGCAGTATTTT.

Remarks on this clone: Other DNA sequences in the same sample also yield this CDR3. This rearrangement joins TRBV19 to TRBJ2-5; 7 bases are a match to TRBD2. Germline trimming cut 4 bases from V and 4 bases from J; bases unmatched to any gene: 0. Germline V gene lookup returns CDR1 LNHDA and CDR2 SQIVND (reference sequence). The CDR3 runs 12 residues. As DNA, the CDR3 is TGTGCCAGTAGTACGGGGGGAGAGACCCAGTACTTC. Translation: CASSTGGETQYF.

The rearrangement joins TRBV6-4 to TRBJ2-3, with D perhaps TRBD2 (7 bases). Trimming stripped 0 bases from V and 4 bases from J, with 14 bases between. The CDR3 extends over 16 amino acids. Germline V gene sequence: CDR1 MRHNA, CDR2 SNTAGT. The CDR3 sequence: CASSDSGGAGADTQYF. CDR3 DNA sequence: TGTGCCAGCAGTGACTCGGGGGGCGCGGGGGCAGATACGCAGTATTTT.

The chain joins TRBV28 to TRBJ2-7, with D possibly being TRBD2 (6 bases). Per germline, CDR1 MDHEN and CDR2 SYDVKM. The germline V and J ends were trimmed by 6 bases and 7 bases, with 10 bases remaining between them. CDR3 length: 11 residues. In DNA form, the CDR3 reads TGTGCCAGCAGCCGGGACTGGGAGCAGTACTTC. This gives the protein CASSRDWEQYF. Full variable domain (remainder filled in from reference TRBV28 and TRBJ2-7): DVKVTQSSRYLVKRTGEKVFLECVQDMDHENMFWYRQDPGLGLRLIYFSYDVKMKEKGDIPEGYSVSREKKERFSLILESASTNQTSMYLCASSRDWEQYFGPGTRLTVT.

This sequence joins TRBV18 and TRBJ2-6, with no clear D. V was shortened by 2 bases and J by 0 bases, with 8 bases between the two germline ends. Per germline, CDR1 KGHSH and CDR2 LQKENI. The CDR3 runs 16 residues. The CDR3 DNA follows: TGTGCCAGCTCACCATGGCATATCTCTGGGGCCAACGTCCTGACTTTC. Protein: CASSPWHISGANVLTF.

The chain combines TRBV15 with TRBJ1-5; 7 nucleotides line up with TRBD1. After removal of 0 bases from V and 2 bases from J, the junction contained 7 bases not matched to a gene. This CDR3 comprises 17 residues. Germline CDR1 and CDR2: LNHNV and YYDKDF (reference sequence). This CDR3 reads CATSRDMEQGRNQPQHF. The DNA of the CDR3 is TGTGCCACCAGCAGAGATATGGAACAGGGGCGCAATCAGCCCCAGCATTTT. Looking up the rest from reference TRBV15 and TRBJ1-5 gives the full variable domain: DAMVIQNPRYQVTQFGKPVTLSCSQTLNHNVMYWYQQKSSQAPKLLFHYYDKDFNNEADTPDNFQSRRPNTSFCFLDIRSPGLGDTAMYLCATSRDMEQGRNQPQHFGDGTRLSIL.

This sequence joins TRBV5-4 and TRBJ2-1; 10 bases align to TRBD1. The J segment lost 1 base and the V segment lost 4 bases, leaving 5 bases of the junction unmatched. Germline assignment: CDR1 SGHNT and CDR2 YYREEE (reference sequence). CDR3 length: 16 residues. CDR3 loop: CASSQGQGYSYNEQFF. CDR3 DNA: TGTGCCAGCAGCCAGGGACAGGGGTATTCCTACAATGAGCAGTTCTTC.